This paragraph covers one TCR beta chain sequence. Its antigen is not identified. Other DNA sequences of this sample code for an identical CDR3. This entry belongs to a study of vaccination effects on CD4 cells after COVID-19. Sequencing was preceded by expansion of antigen-specific CD4+ T cells with viral peptide pools in the ViraFEST assay. The culture ran for around 10 days before CD4+ T cells were isolated. Testing of the vaccine recipients showed negative nucleocapsid antibodies and no prior SARS-CoV-2 infection. The researchers cultured 1.5 million to 2 million PBMC per well with about 10 IU/ml IL-2 and roughly 9.2 ug/ml peptides. Produced via immunoSEQ multiplex PCR; TCRdb's table is partial and in-frame only. The top ten clones hold over 3.5% of a sample with tens of thousands of clones, around 75% of them seen once. From germline, CDR1 is MNHNY and CDR2 SVGAGI (reference sequence). The CDR3 totals 12 residues. V was cut by 7 bases and J by 6 bases, with 9 bases left in between.

The sequencing here drew on CD4+ T cells from PBMCs cultured with HCoV-OC43 spike peptides, taken before COVID-19 vaccination. Subset of the sample: HCoV-OC43 spike overlapping peptide pool stimulation. The gene calls are TRBV6-6 and TRBJ2-2; D is unclear. The clonotype was recovered from a human donor who received a COVID-19 vaccine. The chain's CDR3 is CASNRVPGELFF. The CDR3, as DNA: TGTGCCAGCAACCGGGTCCCCGGGGAGCTGTTTTTT.